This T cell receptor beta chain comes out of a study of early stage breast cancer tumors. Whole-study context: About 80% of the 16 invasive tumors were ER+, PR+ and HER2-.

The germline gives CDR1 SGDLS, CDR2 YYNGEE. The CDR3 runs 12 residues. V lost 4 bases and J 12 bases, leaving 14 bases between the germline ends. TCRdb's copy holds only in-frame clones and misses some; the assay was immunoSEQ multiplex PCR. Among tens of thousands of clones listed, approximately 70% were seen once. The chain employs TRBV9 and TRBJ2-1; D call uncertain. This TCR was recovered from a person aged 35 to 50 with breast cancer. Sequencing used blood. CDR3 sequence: CASSLEPYVQFF. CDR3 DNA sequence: TGTGCCAGCAGCCTAGAGCCGTACGTGCAGTTCTTC.